Listed below are T cell receptor beta chains from one sample, sequenced in a study of shared T cell receptors in the human thymus. Some clones are missing from TCRdb's copy, which holds only in-frame ones; the method was immunoSEQ multiplex PCR. The sample holds some 660,000 clones, about 90% seen once. These data were also reused for a study on human thymus T cells.

The specimen sequenced was thymocytes. The receptors stem from a boy under two years old with a congenital heart defect. Both conserved end residues are part of each CDR3. D genes are given only for firm matches. Clone sizes are given selectively: once, few, many, or a class where the clone is expanded.

clone_size d_call j_call v_call cdr3_nt cdr3_aa
NA NA TRBJ1-3 TRBV6-5 TGTGCCAGCAGTTACTCGTCCGGGAAATCTGGAAACACCATATATTTT CASSYSSGKSGNTIYF
NA NA TRBJ2-1 TRBV2 TGTGCCAGCAGTGAAGGGGGAGAGAGGAGCACCAATGAGCAGTTCTTC CASSEGGERSTNEQFF
NA NA TRBJ1-1 TRBV7-9 TGTGCCAGCAGCCCAGAGGGAAAACCTTGGAACACTGAAGCTTTCTTT CASSPEGKPWNTEAFF
NA NA TRBJ1-2 TRBV11-3 TGTGCCAGCAGCTTAGGGTTGGCCCAAGCTAACTATGGCTACACCTTC CASSLGLAQANYGYTF
NA NA TRBJ1-5 TRBV11-2 TGTGCCAGCAGCGAATCACCGACAGTATTATATAGCAATCAGCCCCAGCATTTT CASSESPTVLYSNQPQHF
NA TRBD2 TRBJ2-1 TRBV7-9 TGTGCCAGCAGCTTAGGACTAGCGGATCACCCCTACAATGAGCAGTTCTTC CASSLGLADHPYNEQFF
NA NA TRBJ2-3 TRBV28 TGTGCCAGCCAACAGGGCTTCACAGATACGCAGTATTTT CASQQGFTDTQYF
NA NA TRBJ2-1 TRBV7-2 TGTGCCAGCAGCTTAAACAGTTACAATGAGCAGTTCTTC CASSLNSYNEQFF
NA TRBD2 TRBJ2-5 TRBV27 TGTGCCAGCAGTTTACGGGGGGGCCAAGAGACCCAGTACTTC CASSLRGGQETQYF
once NA TRBJ1-2 TRBV7-9 TGTGCCAGCAGCTTAGCACAGTATGGCTACACCTTC CASSLAQYGYTF
once NA TRBJ2-5 TRBV9 TGTGCCAGCAGCGTCGGCCGACAGTTCCAAGAGACCCAGTACTTC CASSVGRQFQETQYF
NA NA TRBJ2-7 TRBV18 TGTGCCAGCTCACCGAATCAGGGGCCTTACGAGCAGTACTTC CASSPNQGPYEQYF
NA TRBD1 TRBJ1-6 TRBV7-2 TGTGCCACCAACAGGGGGCGTAATTCACCCCTCCACTTT CATNRGRNSPLHF
NA NA TRBJ1-2 TRBV21-1 TGTGCCAGCAGCCAAAGGAGGGGCTATGGCTACACCTTC CASSQRRGYGYTF
NA TRBD1 TRBJ1-1 TRBV30 TGTGCCTGGGACAGGGGTGAAGCTTTCTTT CAWDRGEAFF
NA TRBD2 TRBJ2-1 TRBV2 TGTGCCACTGGGCGGGGGAAAAATGAGCAGTTCTTC CATGRGKNEQFF
few TRBD1 TRBJ2-5 TRBV2 TGTGCCAGCAGCCCCAAGGGGGCAGGGGGCCAGGAGACCCAGTACTTC CASSPKGAGGQETQYF
NA NA TRBJ2-7 TRBV14 TGTGCCAGCAGCCAGAGGGGGAGTGGGTACGAGCAGTACTTC CASSQRGSGYEQYF
NA NA TRBJ2-7 TRBV4-3 TGCGCCAGCAGCCAAGGAAAGGGAGACTACGAGCAGTACTTC CASSQGKGDYEQYF
NA TRBD1 TRBJ2-7 TRBV27 TGTGCCAGCAAGGGGTCCGGGACAGGGGGGTACGAGCAGTACTTC CASKGSGTGGYEQYF
NA TRBD1 TRBJ2-7 TRBV2 TGTGCCAGCAGCCTCATCAACAGGGGGCGTGAGGACGAGCAGTACTTC CASSLINRGREDEQYF
NA TRBD1 TRBJ1-6 TRBV5-1 TGCGCCAGCAGCTTGAAAACCGGGACAGGGGGCTCACCCCTCCACTTT CASSLKTGTGGSPLHF
few TRBD1 TRBJ2-1 TRBV7-2 TGTGCCAGCAGCCCCCGACAGGGGGCCGTCAATGAGCAGTTCTTC CASSPRQGAVNEQFF
NA NA TRBJ2-5 TRBV7-4 TGTGCCAGCAGCTCGCCTGGACTATTGCAAGAGACCCAGTACTTC CASSSPGLLQETQYF
few TRBD1 TRBJ1-2 TRBV19 TGTGCCAGTAGCAGACAGGGGCACTATGGCTACACCTTC CASSRQGHYGYTF
once TRBD1 TRBJ2-3 TRBV14 TGTGCCAGCAGGCGACAGGGGACAGATACGCAGTATTTT CASRRQGTDTQYF
NA NA TRBJ1-6 TRBV6-5 TGTGCCAGCAGTTTTCCGAATTCACCCCTCCACTTT CASSFPNSPLHF
NA TRBD2 TRBJ2-3 TRBV10-2 TGCGCCAGCAGTGATCTAGCGGGGCGACTAGATACGCAGTATTTT CASSDLAGRLDTQYF